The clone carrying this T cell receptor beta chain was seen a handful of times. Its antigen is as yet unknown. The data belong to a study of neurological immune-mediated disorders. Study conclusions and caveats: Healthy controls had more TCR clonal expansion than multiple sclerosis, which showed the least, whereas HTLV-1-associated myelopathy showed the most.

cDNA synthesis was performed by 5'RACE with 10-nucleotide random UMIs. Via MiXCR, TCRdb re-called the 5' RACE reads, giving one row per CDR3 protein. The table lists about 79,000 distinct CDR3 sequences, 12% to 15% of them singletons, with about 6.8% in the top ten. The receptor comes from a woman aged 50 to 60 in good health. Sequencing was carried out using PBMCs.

CDR3 loop: CASSGDTPLGNEQFF. The CDR3 DNA follows: TGCGCCAGCAGCGGAGACACCCCCCTCGGCAATGAGCAGTTCTTC. The V gene is TRBV5-1, the J gene TRBJ2-1; no clear D. V was pared by 4 bases and J by 6 bases, with 17 bases between. The germline V gene encodes CDR1 SGHRS and CDR2 YFSETQ. This CDR3 is built from 15 residues.